Presented here are 8 T cell receptor beta chains from one specimen sequenced in a study of OX40 agonist ivuxolimab in advanced cancers. TCRdb keeps only in-frame clones here, not all; method: immunoSEQ multiplex PCR. The sample yields over 35,000 clones, nearly 90% seen once. This specimen was CD4+ or CD8+ T cells sorted from blood, taken in a trial of the OX40 agonist ivuxolimab. These receptors all come from an adult with an advanced solid tumor such as melanoma, head and neck, liver or kidney cancer.

The V call is TRBV6-1, the J call TRBJ1-3, with D perhaps matching TRBD1 (5 bases). V shed 7 bases and J shed 0 bases, with 13 bases lying between them. This CDR3 is built from 15 residues. Germline lookup yields CDR1 MNHNS and CDR2 SASEGT. For the CDR3, the DNA is TGTGCCAGCATCAAAACAGGCGTCTCTGGAAACACCATATATTTT. This encodes CASIKTGVSGNTIYF.

The chain uses TRBV28 and TRBJ2-5; 12 positions agree with TRBD1. The J call may not be correct, given that the DNA end is closer to TRBJ2-7. CDR3 length: 20 amino acids. CDR1 MDHEN and CDR2 SYDVKM come from the germline V gene. In DNA, the CDR3 is TGTGCCAGCAGCTCCCTTAAGACCGGGACAGGGGGCCCCATGGCCTACGAGCAGTACTTC. It translates to CASSSLKTGTGGPMAYEQYF.

The rearrangement uses TRBV2 and TRBJ1-2, with a possible D match to TRBD1 (5 bases). V lost 6 bases and J 8 bases, leaving 19 bases between the germline ends. The V gene's germline CDR1 is SNHLY and CDR2 FYNNEI. The CDR3 has 14 amino acids. The CDR3 spells CASRGETGRRGYTF. CDR3 nucleotides: TGTGCCAGCAGGGGGGAGACGGGGCGCCGGGGCTACACCTTC.

This chain connects TRBV25-1 to TRBJ2-1; D gene uncertain. Trimming took off 0 bases at V and 2 bases at J, with 5 bases between the two ends. CDR1 is MGHDK, CDR2 SYGVNS, per germline. The CDR3 contains 14 residues. CDR3 DNA sequence: TGTGCCAGCAGTGAATATGTAGCCTACAATGAGCAGTTCTTC. Residues: CASSEYVAYNEQFF.

This chain joins TRBV7-9 and TRBJ2-3, with D uncertain. Trimming pared 6 bases from V and 0 bases from J, leaving 7 bases between. The CDR3 spans 13 residues. The germline CDR1 and CDR2 sequences are SEHNR and FQNEAQ (reference sequence). This chain's CDR3 is CASRLGSTDTQYF. CDR3 in DNA: TGTGCCAGCAGGTTGGGGAGCACAGATACGCAGTATTTT.

The sample holds one count of this clone. The V and J genes are TRBV7-3 and TRBJ2-1; 7 bases are a match to TRBD2. The CDR3 spans 13 residues. Trimming took 4 bases from V and 7 from J; bases not matched to a gene: 4. Germline loops: CDR1 SGHTA, CDR2 FQGTGA. The CDR3 sequence is CASSWASGNEQFF. The DNA for the CDR3 is TGTGCCAGCAGCTGGGCTAGCGGTAATGAGCAGTTCTTC.

The chain couples TRBV2 to TRBJ1-4, with D tentatively TRBD1 (5 bases). The CDR3 runs 12 residues. Trimming left V 10 bases short and J 8 bases short, with 14 bases between. The germline V gene encodes CDR1 SNHLY and CDR2 FYNNEI. The CDR3 reads CATWGLAEKLFF. CDR3 DNA sequence: TGTGCCACATGGGGACTTGCAGAAAAACTGTTTTTT.

The CDR3 region is CASSLAVTTQVGNTIYF. Written as DNA, the CDR3 is TGTGCCAGCAGCTTAGCGGTGACCACCCAGGTCGGAAACACCATATATTTT. The rearrangement joins TRBV7-2 to TRBJ1-3, with D hard to call. The CDR3 is 17 residues long. The ends were cut back, 0 bases at V and 4 bases at J, with 16 bases in the middle. Germline values: CDR1 SGHTA, CDR2 FQGNSA.